This passage covers 22 T cell receptor beta chains from one sample sequenced in a study of blood T cell repertoires in COVID-19. The repertoire was sequenced with immunoSEQ multiplex PCR; TCRdb's copy has only in-frame clones and lacks some. The data show more than 300,000 clones, with nearly 90% seen just once and about 1.7% held by the top ten. Sequenced input: peripheral blood. The receptor source for this set is a woman aged 25-40 years with COVID-19, enrolled during active disease.

The chain recombines TRBV5-4 with TRBJ2-1; D might be TRBD2 (6 bases). CDR1 and CDR2 from the germline V gene are SGHNT and YYREEE (reference sequence). The CDR3 loop spans 16 amino acids. V was clipped by 4 bases and J by 4 bases, with 18 bases between them. Here the CDR3 reads CASSTDVRLVYNEQFF. Written as DNA, the CDR3 is TGTGCCAGCAGCACTGACGTACGACTAGTGTACAATGAGCAGTTCTTC.

The CDR3 DNA is TGTGCCAGCAGAAAAGGACTAGCGAGCACAGATACGCAGTATTTT. It yields the protein CASRKGLASTDTQYF. The rearrangement uses TRBV13 and TRBJ2-3, with 9 positions matching TRBD2. CDR1 and CDR2 from the germline V gene are PRHDT and FYEKMQ (reference sequence). V lost 6 bases and J lost 0; bases outside the gene matches: 4. The CDR3 totals 15 residues.

This rearrangement joins TRBV7-9 to TRBJ1-4; 8 bases align to TRBD1. Germline CDR1 and CDR2: SEHNR and FQNEAQ (reference sequence). There are 14 residues in the CDR3. V lost 11 bases to trimming and J lost 2 bases; unmatched junction nucleotides: 7. CDR3 in DNA: TGTGCCGTCAGGGGGCTCGGGACTAATGAAAAACTGTTTTTT. Translation: CAVRGLGTNEKLFF.

V and J are TRBV19 and TRBJ1-3; D not resolved. The CDR3 has 15 amino acids. Germline CDR1 and CDR2: LNHDA and SQIVND (reference sequence). Deletions cut 7 bases from V and 2 bases from J, with 15 bases between. CDR3 DNA: TGTGCCAGTACCCCGGGGTTAAAGGCTGGAAACACCATATATTTT. This gives the protein CASTPGLKAGNTIYF.

The chain employs TRBV3-1 (or the pseudogene TRBV3-2) and TRBJ1-6; TRBD1 might be the D (5 bases). V lost 5 bases and J lost 7, with 15 bases in between. The CDR3 is 15 residues long. Germline CDR1 LGHDT, CDR2 YNNKEL (reference sequence). The DNA of the CDR3 is TGTGCCAGCAGCTCACAGGCCGGAAGGAATTCACCCCTCCACTTT. Protein: CASSSQAGRNSPLHF.

V usage is TRBV27 and J usage is TRBJ2-7; 9 bases fit TRBD1. This CDR3 has 15 residues. Per germline, CDR1 MNHEY and CDR2 SMNVEV (reference sequence). Unmatched junction bases numbered 5, after V lost 4 bases and J lost 1 base. The CDR3 coding sequence is TGTGCCAGCAGTTGGACAGGGGACGGATCCTACGAGCAGTACTTC. Its translation: CASSWTGDGSYEQYF.

The genes are TRBV12-5 and TRBJ1-1; no definite D call. Trimming took 0 bases from V and 4 from J, leaving 6 bases between them. Germline lookup yields CDR1 LGHNT and CDR2 FRNRAP. This CDR3 is 13 amino acids long. The CDR3 region is CASGLVTGTEAFF. In DNA, the CDR3 is TGTGCTAGTGGTTTGGTCACTGGCACTGAAGCTTTCTTT.

The CDR3 loop is CASSDSYRNSPLHF. The CDR3 DNA sequence: TGTGCCAGCAGTGACTCGTACAGAAATTCACCCCTCCACTTT. The chain is built from TRBV6-4 and TRBJ1-6; D remains ambiguous. V was cut by 0 bases and J by 7 bases, with 7 bases left in between. Germline CDR1 and CDR2: MRHNA and SNTAGT. The CDR3 runs 14 residues.

CDR3 bases: TGTGCCAGCTCACACACAGGGGCGGTTTACGAGCAGTACTTC. Translation gives CASSHTGAVYEQYF. V gene TRBV18 combines with J gene TRBJ2-7; 7 positions agree with TRBD1. The CDR3 is 14 amino acids. V lost 4 bases, J lost 4 bases, and 7 bases stayed unmatched. The germline gives CDR1 KGHSH, CDR2 LQKENI.

V and J are TRBV13 and TRBJ2-7, with TRBD1 as a possible D gene (7 bases). Germline V gene lookup returns CDR1 PRHDT and CDR2 FYEKMQ (reference sequence). V gave up 3 bases and J gave up 10 bases, with 25 bases separating them. This CDR3 has 16 amino acids. CDR3 nucleotide sequence: TGTGCCAGCAGCTTTGGTCTGTTCGGCAGGGGGGTTAAACAGTACGTC. The encoded protein is CASSFGLFGRGVKQYV.

V usage is TRBV28 and J usage is TRBJ1-2; 7 nucleotides agree with TRBD1. The germline CDR1 and CDR2 sequences are MDHEN and SYDVKM. V was pared by 4 bases and J by 7 bases, with 9 bases of the junction left unmatched. CDR3 size: 14 residues. This CDR3 is CASSSPGQAGGYTF. CDR3 DNA sequence: TGTGCCAGCAGTTCACCAGGACAGGCAGGTGGCTACACCTTC.

The DNA for the CDR3 is TGTGCCAGCAGTTACGAGGGGAACACTGAAGCTTTCTTT. This translates into CASSYEGNTEAFF. The J gene is TRBJ1-1, the V gene TRBV12-3 or TRBV12-4; no firm D call. The V and J ends lost 4 bases and 1 base respectively, with 7 bases between them. The CDR3 has 13 amino acids.

The chain couples TRBV29-1 to TRBJ2-1; no definite D call. Germline-derived CDR1 and CDR2 are SQVTM and ANQGSEA. The CDR3 has 10 amino acids. The CDR3 loop is CTAYHNEQFF. CDR3 bases: TGCACCGCCTACCACAATGAGCAGTTCTTC.

The chain uses TRBV4-1 and TRBJ1-1, with TRBD1 identical over 7 bases. Losses at the gene ends were 4 bases for V and 2 bases for J; bases not matched to a gene: 7. This CDR3 region has 15 residues. Germline V gene data show CDR1 as MGHRA and CDR2 as YSYEKL. DNA of the CDR3: TGCGCCAGCAGCCGAGCAGACAGGGTTAACACTGAAGCTTTCTTT. This translates into CASSRADRVNTEAFF.

The chain is built from TRBV2 and TRBJ2-1, with unresolved D. CDR3 length equals 11 residues. Germline loops: CDR1 SNHLY, CDR2 FYNNEI. Trimming removed 2 bases at V and 15 bases at J, with 11 bases between. In nucleotides, the CDR3 is TGTGCCAGCAGTGAACGTCCCGGTCGGTTCTTC. It encodes CASSERPGRFF.

This chain links TRBV11-2 with TRBJ1-1; a possible D gene is TRBD1 (6 bases). CDR1 and CDR2 from the germline V gene are SGHAT and FQNNGV. There are 17 residues in the CDR3. V was clipped by 0 bases and J by 5 bases, with 19 bases between them. The CDR3 bases are TGTGCCAGCAGCTTAGATAGGGGGATCGTATCTGGAACTGAAGCTTTCTTT. Protein: CASSLDRGIVSGTEAFF.

The chain uses TRBV2 and TRBJ2-3, with D tentatively TRBD1 (5 bases). V lost 6 bases to trimming and J lost 5 bases, with 15 bases between them. The CDR3 runs 14 residues. Per germline, CDR1 SNHLY and CDR2 FYNNEI. CDR3 DNA: TGTGCCAGCAGCCTACCAGGGTCGGGAGATACGCAGTATTTT. It specifies CASSLPGSGDTQYF.

The chain carries TRBV7-3 and TRBJ2-1; a possible D gene is TRBD2 (5 bases). V was clipped by 2 bases and J by 3 bases, with 11 bases between them. The CDR3 totals 15 residues. The germline V gene has CDR1 SGHTA and CDR2 FQGTGA. The CDR3 reads CASSLRTGNYNEQFF. CDR3 nucleotides: TGTGCCAGCAGCTTACGAACGGGGAACTACAATGAGCAGTTCTTC.

The chain uses TRBV3-1 (or the pseudogene TRBV3-2) and TRBJ1-1; D is uncertain. The germline V gene has CDR1 LGHDT and CDR2 YNNKEL (reference sequence). The CDR3 spans 13 residues. V was cut by 3 bases and J by 6 bases, with 11 bases left in between. CDR3 coding DNA: TGTGCCAGCAGCCAGAACCCCGGGGCTGAAGCTTTCTTT. It encodes CASSQNPGAEAFF.

J is TRBJ1-5 and V is TRBV27; D gene unclear. Trimming left V 4 bases short and J 11 bases short, with 9 bases between. Per germline, CDR1 MNHEY and CDR2 SMNVEV (reference sequence). This CDR3 has 11 amino acids. This CDR3 reads CASSSGATQHF. The CDR3 DNA reads as TGTGCCAGCAGTTCAGGTGCGACCCAGCATTTT.

This rearrangement joins TRBV19 to TRBJ2-5; D gene ambiguous. Germline V lookup: CDR1 LNHDA, CDR2 SQIVND (reference sequence). The CDR3 runs to 14 residues. V gave up 3 bases and J gave up 1 base, with 9 bases separating them. The CDR3 loop is CASSIQNSQETQYF. The DNA of the CDR3 is TGTGCCAGTAGTATTCAGAACAGCCAAGAGACCCAGTACTTC.

V usage is TRBV2 and J usage is TRBJ1-3; D is perhaps TRBD1 (6 bases). This CDR3 is built from 15 residues. V lost 7 bases and J 0 bases, leaving 13 bases between the germline ends. In germline, CDR1 is SNHLY, CDR2 FYNNEI. The CDR3 DNA follows: TGTGCCAGCACCCCACCCAGGGGCTCTGGAAACACCATATATTTT. This translates into CASTPPRGSGNTIYF.